These 27 T cell receptor beta chains share one sample of origin, sequenced in a study of response to subunit inactivated influenza vaccine. TCRdb analysed the RT-PCR reads with MiXCR anew, one entry per CDR3 protein. The sample includes hundreds of thousands of distinct CDR3 sequences, 7.6% of them seen just once. This sample comprised PBMCs from blood, obtained less than 25 months after vaccination. The receptors stem from a man between 50 and 69 years old who received an inactivated influenza vaccine.

This clonotype was seen a few times. The chain uses TRBV29-1 and TRBJ2-3; D is uncertain. The V and J ends lost 3 bases and 1 base respectively, with 5 bases between them. Germline lookup yields CDR1 SQVTM and CDR2 ANQGSEA. CDR3 size: 12 residues. This CDR3 reads CSVDGRTDTQYF. CDR3 in DNA: TGCAGCGTTGACGGCCGCACAGATACGCAGTATTTT.

The V and J genes are TRBV20-1 and TRBJ2-5; weak D call: TRBD2 (5 bases). The CDR3 sequence is 15 residues long. From germline, CDR1 is DFQATT and CDR2 SNEGSKA (reference sequence). Trimming left V 0 bases short and J 0 bases short, with 11 bases between. The CDR3 sequence is CSARDVREYQETQYF. CDR3 DNA sequence: TGCAGTGCTAGAGATGTTCGGGAATACCAAGAGACCCAGTACTTC.

The chain combines TRBV7-2 with TRBJ2-7; the D is unclear. Germline CDR1 and CDR2: SGHTA and FQGNSA. V lost 6 bases to trimming and J lost 4 bases, with 13 bases between them. The CDR3 runs to 13 residues. In DNA form, the CDR3 reads TGTGCCAGCAGTTCAGGCCGTAGGTACGAGCAGTACTTC. Protein: CASSSGRRYEQYF.

This clonotype was counted once. J is TRBJ2-7 and V is TRBV9; 9 positions match TRBD1. The CDR3 spans 15 residues. V lost 2 bases to trimming and J lost 2 bases; unmatched junction nucleotides: 5. Germline V gene data show CDR1 as SGDLS and CDR2 as YYNGEE. The CDR3 spells CASSVTGGPTYEQYF. CDR3 DNA: TGTGCCAGCAGCGTGACAGGGGGTCCGACCTACGAGCAGTACTTC.

The chain uses TRBV14 and TRBJ1-4; a weak D match, TRBD1 (6 bases). The CDR3 is made up of 14 amino acids. Germline CDR1 SGHDN, CDR2 FVKESK. Trimming removed 4 bases at V and 7 bases at J, with 13 bases between. The CDR3 DNA reads TGTGCCAGCAGCCCCCTTCGGACAGCTGAAAAACTGTTTTTT. Translation gives CASSPLRTAEKLFF.

This clonotype was observed many times. The V gene is TRBV12-3 or TRBV12-4, the J gene TRBJ2-5, with D maybe TRBD2 (5 bases). Trimming stripped 5 bases from V and 3 bases from J, with 13 bases between. This CDR3 has 14 residues. Here the CDR3 reads CASSPAGPKETQYF. The CDR3 bases are TGTGCCAGCAGTCCCGCGGGTCCCAAAGAGACCCAGTACTTC.

The rearrangement links TRBV6-2 or TRBV6-3 to TRBJ1-6; D remains unclear. Per germline, CDR1 MNHEY and CDR2 SVGEGT. The CDR3 runs 12 residues. With 7 bases removed from V and 13 bases from J, the gap between germline ends came to 14 bases. Here the CDR3 DNA reads TGTGCCAGCACTACGGGTCCGCCGCCCCTCCACTTT. Amino acids: CASTTGPPPLHF.

V is TRBV4-1 and J is TRBJ2-1, with TRBD2 as a possible D gene (7 bases). Germline loops: CDR1 MGHRA, CDR2 YSYEKL. V was shortened by 4 bases and J by 4 bases, with 20 bases between the two germline ends. This CDR3 is built from 17 residues. CDR3 region: CASSRGGYAGVYNEQFF. CDR3 coding DNA: TGCGCCAGCAGCCGGGGGGGCTACGCGGGCGTTTACAATGAGCAGTTCTTC.

This clonotype showed up just a few times. This chain joins TRBV6-1 and TRBJ2-5; D is possibly TRBD2 (6 bases). Germline V gene lookup returns CDR1 MNHNS and CDR2 SASEGT. V shed 6 bases and J shed 2 bases, with 16 bases lying between them. This CDR3 region has 15 residues. CDR3 DNA: TGTGCCAGCAGGCCACCGGGAGCCGCACAAGAGACCCAGTACTTC. This gives the protein CASRPPGAAQETQYF.

This clonotype was seen repeatedly, ten times or more. The chain uses TRBV3-1 and TRBJ2-7, with 9 bases identical to TRBD1. The CDR3 length is 13 residues. Germline values: CDR1 LGHDT, CDR2 YNNKEL (reference sequence). V lost 4 bases to trimming and J lost 4 bases; unmatched junction nucleotides: 2. For the CDR3, the DNA is TGTGCCAGCAGCCGAGGACAGGGGTACGAGCAGTACTTC. Translated: CASSRGQGYEQYF.

The genes are TRBV7-2 and TRBJ1-5, with a weak D call TRBD1 (5 bases). Trimming stripped 1 base from V and 5 bases from J, with 12 bases between. The length of the CDR3 is 15 residues. Germline V gene lookup returns CDR1 SGHTA and CDR2 FQGNSA. CDR3 sequence reads: CASSLVGGSDQPQHF. CDR3 sequence (DNA): TGTGCCAGCAGCTTAGTGGGGGGGAGCGATCAGCCCCAGCATTTT.

The rearrangement uses TRBV2 and TRBJ1-1; perhaps TRBD1 as D (5 bases). V lost 1 base and J lost 3, with 6 bases in between. Germline CDR1 SNHLY, CDR2 FYNNEI. This CDR3 spans 13 amino acids. Written as DNA, the CDR3 is TGTGCCAGCAGTGAAGGGGGGGACACTGAAGCTTTCTTT. Residues: CASSEGGDTEAFF.

This clonotype was counted many times. V and J are TRBV5-5 and TRBJ1-5; D is unclear. Trimming stripped 0 bases from V and 3 bases from J, with 7 bases between. Germline CDR1 and CDR2: SGHKS and YYEKEE (reference sequence). The CDR3 runs 14 residues. This CDR3 is CASSLGLYNQPQHF. The CDR3 DNA reads as TGTGCCAGCAGCTTGGGACTTTACAATCAGCCCCAGCATTTT.

This clonotype was seen more than once but under ten times. This chain links TRBV4-1 with TRBJ2-1; 10 bases are shared with TRBD2. The germline CDR1 and CDR2 sequences are MGHRA and YSYEKL. This CDR3 is built from 16 residues. J lost 7 bases, V lost 0 bases, and 6 bases had no gene match. The CDR3: CASSQDQSGGANEQFF. In DNA, the CDR3 is TGCGCCAGCAGCCAAGATCAGAGCGGGGGGGCGAATGAGCAGTTCTTC.

Only a few counts were recorded for this clonotype. The chain couples TRBV4-2 to TRBJ2-2, with D unresolved. Between the trimmed V and J ends, which lost 0 bases and 3 bases, there was a span of 5 bases. Germline V gene sequence: CDR1 LGHNA, CDR2 YNFKEQ. This CDR3 has 14 amino acids. CDR3 region: CASSQETDTGELFF. The DNA for the CDR3 is TGTGCCAGCAGCCAAGAAACTGACACCGGGGAGCTGTTTTTT.

Only a few counts were recorded for this clonotype. CDR3 in DNA: TGTGCCAGCAGTCAGGGACAGCATACCTATGGCTACACCTTC. This gives the protein CASSQGQHTYGYTF. The chain uses TRBV12-3 or TRBV12-4 and TRBJ1-2; 7 nucleotides match TRBD1. The CDR3 has 14 residues. Losses at the gene ends were 5 bases for V and 4 bases for J; bases not matched to a gene: 7.

The genes are TRBV3-1 and TRBJ2-5; 9 nucleotides align to TRBD2. This CDR3 is built from 16 residues. From germline, CDR1 is LGHDT and CDR2 YNNKEL (reference sequence). The V and J ends lost 4 bases and 5 bases, in that order; junction bases with no gene match: 11. The CDR3 region has the DNA TGTGCCAGCAGCCTTATCCGTGGGACTAGCAGGGAGACCCAGTACTTC. Its protein product is CASSLIRGTSRETQYF.

The table lists this clonotype with many counts. The chain recombines TRBV28 with TRBJ2-7; D gene uncertain. With 5 bases removed from V and 2 bases from J, the gap between germline ends came to 7 bases. Per the germline V gene, CDR1 is MDHEN and CDR2 is SYDVKM. The CDR3 length is 12 residues. CDR3 region: CASSRWAYEQYF. The CDR3 bases are TGTGCCAGCAGTCGCTGGGCCTACGAGCAGTACTTC.

This clonotype was found a few times. The chain employs TRBV7-2 and TRBJ2-1; D unresolved. Germline V gene lookup returns CDR1 SGHTA and CDR2 FQGNSA. Between the trimmed V and J ends, which lost 7 bases and 7 bases, there was a span of 14 bases. This CDR3 contains 13 residues. Here the CDR3 reads CASIIPSLNEQFF. The CDR3, as DNA: TGTGCCAGCATCATACCCTCCTTAAATGAGCAGTTCTTC.

This clonotype was recorded only once. The V and J genes are TRBV20-1 and TRBJ2-5, with TRBD1 identical over 7 bases. Germline assignment: CDR1 DFQATT and CDR2 SNEGSKA (reference sequence). With 8 bases clipped from V and 1 base from J, the junction kept 10 bases outside the gene matches. This CDR3 has 14 amino acids. CDR3 in DNA: TGCAGTTCCTACCAGGGACAGACCCAAGAGACCCAGTACTTC. Its translation is CSSYQGQTQETQYF.

This clonotype has a count of ten or more. The DNA for the CDR3 is TGTGCCAGCAGCCAGACCTTGGGGCCCGGCACCGGGGAGCTGTTTTTT. This encodes CASSQTLGPGTGELFF. The chain links TRBV7-2 to TRBJ2-2, with D maybe TRBD1 (5 bases). Germline CDR1 is SGHTA and CDR2 is FQGNSA. The CDR3 loop spans 16 amino acids. Trimming removed 5 bases at V and 4 bases at J, with 17 bases between.

The genes are TRBV28 and TRBJ2-5; 7 bases agree with TRBD2. Trimming removed 6 bases from V and 1 base from J; junction bases left unmatched: 8. This CDR3 contains 15 residues. From germline, CDR1 is MDHEN and CDR2 SYDVKM. CDR3 protein: CASSPSGGGQETQYF. The DNA for the CDR3 is TGTGCCAGCAGCCCCTCCGGCGGGGGCCAAGAGACCCAGTACTTC.

This clonotype occurred many times. V gene TRBV11-2 combines with J gene TRBJ2-4, with 7 bases matching TRBD2. Germline lookup yields CDR1 SGHAT and CDR2 FQNNGV. Trimming cost V 1 base and J 1 base; bases outside gene matches: 4. The CDR3 is 16 residues long. The CDR3 sequence: CASSLVGEGAKNIQYF. CDR3 nucleotide sequence: TGTGCCAGCAGCTTAGTAGGGGAGGGGGCCAAAAACATTCAGTACTTC.

Here the CDR3 reads CASSLREITGVYSTGELFF. The CDR3 bases are TGTGCCAGCAGTTTAAGGGAGATTACAGGGGTTTACAGCACCGGGGAGCTGTTTTTT. The chain is built from TRBV6-5 and TRBJ2-2, with 7 bases fitting TRBD1. The V segment lost 4 bases and the J segment 4 bases; nucleotides outside the gene matches: 18. Per the germline V gene, CDR1 is MNHEY and CDR2 is SVGAGI. CDR3 length: 19 residues.

The CDR3 coding sequence is TGTGCCACCACCCGCGACCAAGAGACCCAGTACTTC. Residues: CATTRDQETQYF. The V and J genes are TRBV10-3 and TRBJ2-5; D ambiguous. The ends were cut back, 10 bases at V and 0 bases at J, with 9 bases in the middle. The CDR3 runs 12 residues. Germline CDR1 ENHRY, CDR2 SYGVKD.

This chain joins TRBV27 and TRBJ2-1; 7 bases line up with TRBD2. The germline gives CDR1 MNHEY, CDR2 SMNVEV (reference sequence). The trim removed 6 bases at V and 10 bases at J, leaving 9 bases unmatched. CDR3 length: 13 residues. For the CDR3, the DNA is TGTGCCAGCAGGAGTAGCGGGCGTATAGAGCAGTTCTTC. It encodes CASRSSGRIEQFF.

The chain couples TRBV4-2 to TRBJ2-3; TRBD1 matches at 9 bases. CDR1 and CDR2 from the germline V gene are LGHNA and YNFKEQ. The V segment lost 2 bases and the J segment 3 bases; nucleotides outside the gene matches: 3. The CDR3 runs to 15 residues. CDR3 region: CASSQRTGVTDTQYF. Written as DNA, the CDR3 is TGTGCCAGCAGCCAAAGGACAGGGGTTACAGATACGCAGTATTTT.